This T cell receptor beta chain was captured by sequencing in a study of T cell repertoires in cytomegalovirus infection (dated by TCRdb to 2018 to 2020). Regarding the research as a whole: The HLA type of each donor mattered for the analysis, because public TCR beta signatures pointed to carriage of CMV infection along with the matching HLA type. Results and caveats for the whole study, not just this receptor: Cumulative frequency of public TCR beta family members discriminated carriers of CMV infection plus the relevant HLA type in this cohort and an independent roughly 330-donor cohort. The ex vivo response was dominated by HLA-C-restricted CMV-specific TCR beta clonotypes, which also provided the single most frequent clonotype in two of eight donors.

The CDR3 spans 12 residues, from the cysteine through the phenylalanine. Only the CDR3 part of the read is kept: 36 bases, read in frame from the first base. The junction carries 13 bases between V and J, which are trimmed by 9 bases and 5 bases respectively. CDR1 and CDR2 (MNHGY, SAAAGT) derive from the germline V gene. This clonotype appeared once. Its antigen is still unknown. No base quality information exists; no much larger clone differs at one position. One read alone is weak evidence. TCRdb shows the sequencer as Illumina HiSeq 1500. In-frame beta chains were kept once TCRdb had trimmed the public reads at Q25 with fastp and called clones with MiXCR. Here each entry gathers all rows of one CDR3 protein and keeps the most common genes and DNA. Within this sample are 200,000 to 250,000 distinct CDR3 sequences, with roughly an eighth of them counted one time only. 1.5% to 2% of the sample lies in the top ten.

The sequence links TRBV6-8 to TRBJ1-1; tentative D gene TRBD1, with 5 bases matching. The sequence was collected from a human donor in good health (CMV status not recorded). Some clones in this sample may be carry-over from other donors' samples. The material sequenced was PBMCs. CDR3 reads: CASHGTTTEAFF. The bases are TGTGCCAGTCATGGGACCACAACTGAAGCTTTCTTT.